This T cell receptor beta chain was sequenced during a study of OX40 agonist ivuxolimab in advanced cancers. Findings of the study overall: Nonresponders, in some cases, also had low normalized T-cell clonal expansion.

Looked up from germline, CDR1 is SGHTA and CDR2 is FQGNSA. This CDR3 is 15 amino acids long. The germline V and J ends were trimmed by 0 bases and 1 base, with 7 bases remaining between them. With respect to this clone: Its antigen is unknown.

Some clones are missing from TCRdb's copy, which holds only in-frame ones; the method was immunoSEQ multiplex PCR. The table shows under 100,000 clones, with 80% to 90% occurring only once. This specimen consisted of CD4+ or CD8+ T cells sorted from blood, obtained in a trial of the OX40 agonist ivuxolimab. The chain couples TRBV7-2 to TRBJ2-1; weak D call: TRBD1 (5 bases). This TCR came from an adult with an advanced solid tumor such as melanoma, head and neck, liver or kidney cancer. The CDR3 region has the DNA TGTGCCAGCAGCTTAGCGGGGCCTTCCTACAATGAGCAGTTCTTC. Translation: CASSLAGPSYNEQFF.